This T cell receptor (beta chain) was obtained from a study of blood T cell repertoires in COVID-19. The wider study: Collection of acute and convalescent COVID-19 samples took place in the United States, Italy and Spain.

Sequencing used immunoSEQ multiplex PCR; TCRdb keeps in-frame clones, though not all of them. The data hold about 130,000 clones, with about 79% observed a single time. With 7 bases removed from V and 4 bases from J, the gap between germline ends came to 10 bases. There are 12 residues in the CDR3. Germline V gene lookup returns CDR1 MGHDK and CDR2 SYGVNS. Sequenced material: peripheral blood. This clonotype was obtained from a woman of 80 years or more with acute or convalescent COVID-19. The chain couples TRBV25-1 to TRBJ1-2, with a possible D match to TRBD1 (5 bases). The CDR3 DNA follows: TGTGCCAGCACCCAAGACAGCTATGGCTACACCTTC. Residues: CASTQDSYGYTF.